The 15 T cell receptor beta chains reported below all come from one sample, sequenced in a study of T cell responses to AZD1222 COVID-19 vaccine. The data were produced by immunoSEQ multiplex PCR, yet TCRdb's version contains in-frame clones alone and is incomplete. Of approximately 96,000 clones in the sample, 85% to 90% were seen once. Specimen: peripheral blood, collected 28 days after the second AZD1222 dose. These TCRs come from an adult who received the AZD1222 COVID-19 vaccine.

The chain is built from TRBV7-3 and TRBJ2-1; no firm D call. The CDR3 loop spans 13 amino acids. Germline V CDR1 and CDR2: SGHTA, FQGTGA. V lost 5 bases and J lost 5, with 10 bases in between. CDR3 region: CASSIPPHNEQFF. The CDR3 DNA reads TGTGCCAGCAGCATCCCGCCCCACAATGAGCAGTTCTTC.

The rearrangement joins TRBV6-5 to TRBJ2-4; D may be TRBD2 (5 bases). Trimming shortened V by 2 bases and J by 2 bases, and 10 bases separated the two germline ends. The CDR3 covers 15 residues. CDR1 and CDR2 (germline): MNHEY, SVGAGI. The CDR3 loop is CASSYPGVSKNIQYF. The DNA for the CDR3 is TGTGCCAGCAGTTACCCCGGGGTCTCCAAAAACATTCAGTACTTC.

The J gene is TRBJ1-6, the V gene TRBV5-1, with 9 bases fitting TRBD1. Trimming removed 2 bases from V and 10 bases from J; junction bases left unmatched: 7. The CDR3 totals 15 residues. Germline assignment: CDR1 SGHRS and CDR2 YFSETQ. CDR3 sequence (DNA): TGCGCCAGCAGCTTCCAAGGACAGGGGAACTCACCCCTCCACTTT. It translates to CASSFQGQGNSPLHF. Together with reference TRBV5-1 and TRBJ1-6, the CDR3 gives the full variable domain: KAGVTQTPRYLIKTRGQQVTLSCSPISGHRSVSWYQQTPGQGLQFLFEYFSETQRNKGNFPGRFSGRQFSNSRSEMNVSTLELGDSALYLCASSFQGQGNSPLHFGNGTRLTVT.

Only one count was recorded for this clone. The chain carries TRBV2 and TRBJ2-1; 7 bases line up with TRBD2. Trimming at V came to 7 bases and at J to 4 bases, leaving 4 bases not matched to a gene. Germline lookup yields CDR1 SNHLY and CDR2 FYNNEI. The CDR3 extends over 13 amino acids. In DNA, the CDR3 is TGTGCCAGCAATGGACTAGGTTACAATGAGCAGTTCTTC. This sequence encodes CASNGLGYNEQFF. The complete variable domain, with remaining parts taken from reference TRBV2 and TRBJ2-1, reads EPEVTQTPSHQVTQMGQEVILRCVPISNHLYFYWYRQILGQKVEFLVSFYNNEISEKSEIFDDQFSVERPDGSNFTLKIRSTKLEDSAMYFCASNGLGYNEQFFGPGTRLTVL.

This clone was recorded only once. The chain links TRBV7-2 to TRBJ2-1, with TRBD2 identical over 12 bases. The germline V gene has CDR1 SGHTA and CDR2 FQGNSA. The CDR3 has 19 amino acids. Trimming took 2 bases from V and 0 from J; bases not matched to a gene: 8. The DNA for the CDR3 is TGTGCCAGCAGCTTAACTAGCGGGGGGACCCGAAGCTCCTACAATGAGCAGTTCTTC. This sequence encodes CASSLTSGGTRSSYNEQFF.

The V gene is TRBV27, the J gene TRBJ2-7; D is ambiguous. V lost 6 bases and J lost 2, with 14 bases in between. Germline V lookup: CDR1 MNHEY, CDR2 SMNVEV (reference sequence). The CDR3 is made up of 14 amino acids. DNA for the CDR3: TGTGCCAGCAGCCCACCCGGGTCCACCTACGAGCAGTACTTC. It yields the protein CASSPPGSTYEQYF.

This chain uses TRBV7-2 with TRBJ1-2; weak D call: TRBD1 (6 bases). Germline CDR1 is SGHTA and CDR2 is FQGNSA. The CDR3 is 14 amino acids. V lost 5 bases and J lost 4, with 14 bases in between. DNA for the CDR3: TGTGCCAGCAGCCCTACGGGGGGCCCCTATGGCTACACCTTC. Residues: CASSPTGGPYGYTF. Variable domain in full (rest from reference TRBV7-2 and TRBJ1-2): GAGVSQSPSNKVTEKGKDVELRCDPISGHTALYWYRQSLGQGLEFLIYFQGNSAPDKSGLPSDRFSAERTGGSVSTLTIQRTQQEDSAVYLCASSPTGGPYGYTFGSGTRLTVV.

The CDR3 DNA sequence: TGCGCCAGCAGCCCTCAGCCCCAGTCGGGGGTGGGGGTTAGGTATACGCAGTATTTT. Translated: CASSPQPQSGVGVRYTQYF. The chain carries TRBV4-1 and TRBJ2-3; D may be TRBD2 (6 bases). The germline V and J ends were trimmed by 4 bases and 7 bases, with 30 bases remaining between them. CDR1 is MGHRA and CDR2 is YSYEKL in the germline V gene. This CDR3 has 19 amino acids.

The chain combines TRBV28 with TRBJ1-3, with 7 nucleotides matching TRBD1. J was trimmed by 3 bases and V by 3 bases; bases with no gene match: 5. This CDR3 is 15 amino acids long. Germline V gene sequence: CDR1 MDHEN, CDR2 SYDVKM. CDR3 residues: CASSFNRGFGNTIYF. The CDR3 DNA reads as TGTGCCAGCAGTTTCAACAGGGGATTTGGAAACACCATATATTTT. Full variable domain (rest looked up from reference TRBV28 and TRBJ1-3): DVKVTQSSRYLVKRTGEKVFLECVQDMDHENMFWYRQDPGLGLRLIYFSYDVKMKEKGDIPEGYSVSREKKERFSLILESASTNQTSMYLCASSFNRGFGNTIYFGEGSWLTVV.

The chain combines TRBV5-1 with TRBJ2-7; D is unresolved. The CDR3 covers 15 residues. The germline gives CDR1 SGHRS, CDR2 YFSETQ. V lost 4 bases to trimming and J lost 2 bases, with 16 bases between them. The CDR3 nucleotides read TGCGCCAGCAGCCCCATGACGGTTGGCCCCTACGAGCAGTACTTC. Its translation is CASSPMTVGPYEQYF.

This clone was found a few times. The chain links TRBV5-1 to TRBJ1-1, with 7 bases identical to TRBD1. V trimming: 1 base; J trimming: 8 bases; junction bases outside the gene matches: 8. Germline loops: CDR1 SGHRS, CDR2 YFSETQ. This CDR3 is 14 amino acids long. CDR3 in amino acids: CASSLIPGTAEAFF. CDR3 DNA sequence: TGCGCCAGCAGCTTGATCCCTGGGACAGCGGAAGCTTTCTTT.

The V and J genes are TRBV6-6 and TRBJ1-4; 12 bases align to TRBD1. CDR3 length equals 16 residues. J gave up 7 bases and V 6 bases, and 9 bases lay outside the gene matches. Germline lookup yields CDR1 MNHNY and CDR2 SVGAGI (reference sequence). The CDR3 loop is CASRSLGTGGREKLFF. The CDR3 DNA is TGTGCCAGCAGATCTCTCGGGACAGGGGGCCGTGAAAAACTGTTTTTT.

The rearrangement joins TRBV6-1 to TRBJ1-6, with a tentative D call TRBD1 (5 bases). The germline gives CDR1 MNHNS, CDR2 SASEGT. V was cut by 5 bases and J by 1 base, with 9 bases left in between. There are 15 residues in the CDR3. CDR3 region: CASSLGGSYNSPLHF. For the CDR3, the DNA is TGTGCCAGCAGTTTGGGGGGATCCTATAATTCACCCCTCCACTTT.

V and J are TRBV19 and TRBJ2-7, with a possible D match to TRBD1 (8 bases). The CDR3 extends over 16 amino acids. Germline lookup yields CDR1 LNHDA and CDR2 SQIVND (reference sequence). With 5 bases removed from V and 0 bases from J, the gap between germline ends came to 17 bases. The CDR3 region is CASSDAGGGSSYEQYF. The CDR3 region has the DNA TGTGCCAGTAGTGACGCAGGGGGCGGGAGCTCCTACGAGCAGTACTTC.

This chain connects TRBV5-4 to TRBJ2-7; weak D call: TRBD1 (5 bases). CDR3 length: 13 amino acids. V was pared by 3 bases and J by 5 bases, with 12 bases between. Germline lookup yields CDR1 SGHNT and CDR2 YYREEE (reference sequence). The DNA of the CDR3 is TGTGCCAGCAGCTCTCAGGGATACCACGAGCAGTACTTC. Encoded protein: CASSSQGYHEQYF.